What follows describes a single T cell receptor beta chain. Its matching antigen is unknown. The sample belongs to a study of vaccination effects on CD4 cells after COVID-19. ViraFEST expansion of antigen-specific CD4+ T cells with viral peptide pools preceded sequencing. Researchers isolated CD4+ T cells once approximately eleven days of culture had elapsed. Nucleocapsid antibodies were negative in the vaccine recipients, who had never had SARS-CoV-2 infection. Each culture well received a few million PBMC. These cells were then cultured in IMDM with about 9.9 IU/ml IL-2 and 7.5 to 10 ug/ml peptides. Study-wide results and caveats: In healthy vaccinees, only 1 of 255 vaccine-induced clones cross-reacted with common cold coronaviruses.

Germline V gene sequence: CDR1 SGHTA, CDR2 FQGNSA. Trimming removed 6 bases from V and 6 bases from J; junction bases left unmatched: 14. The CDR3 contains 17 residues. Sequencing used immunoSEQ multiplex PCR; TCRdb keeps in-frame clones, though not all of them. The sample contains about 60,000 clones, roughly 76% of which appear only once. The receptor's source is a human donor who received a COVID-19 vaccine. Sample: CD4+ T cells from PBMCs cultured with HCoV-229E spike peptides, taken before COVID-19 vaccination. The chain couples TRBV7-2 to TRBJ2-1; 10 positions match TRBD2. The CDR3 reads CASRLTQLAGIGNEQFF. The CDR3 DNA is TGTGCCAGCAGGCTTACCCAACTAGCGGGGATTGGCAATGAGCAGTTCTTC.